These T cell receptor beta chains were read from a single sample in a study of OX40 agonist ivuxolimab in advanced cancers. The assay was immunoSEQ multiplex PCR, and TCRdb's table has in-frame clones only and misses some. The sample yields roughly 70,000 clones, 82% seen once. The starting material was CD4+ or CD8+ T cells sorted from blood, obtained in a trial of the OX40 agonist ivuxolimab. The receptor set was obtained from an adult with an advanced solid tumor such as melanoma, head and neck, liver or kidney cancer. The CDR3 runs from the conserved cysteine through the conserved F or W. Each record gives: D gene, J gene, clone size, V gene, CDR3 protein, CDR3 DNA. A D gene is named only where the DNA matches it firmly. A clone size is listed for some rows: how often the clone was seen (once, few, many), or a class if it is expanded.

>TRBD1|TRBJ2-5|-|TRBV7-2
CASSRDRGPGETQYF
TGTGCCAGCAGCCGGGACAGGGGGCCGGGAGAGACCCAGTACTTC
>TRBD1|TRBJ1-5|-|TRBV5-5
CASSLTRPLGTDNQPQHF
TGTGCCAGCAGCTTAACTCGGCCCCTAGGGACAGATAATCAGCCCCAGCATTTT
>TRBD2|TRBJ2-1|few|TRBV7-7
CASSLGGGGYNEQFF
TGTGCTAGCAGCTTAGGCGGGGGAGGATACAATGAGCAGTTCTTC
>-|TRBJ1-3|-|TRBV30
CAWGLNTIYF
TGTGCCTGGGGACTAAACACCATATATTTT
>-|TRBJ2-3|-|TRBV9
CASSVFPGGYTDTQYF
TGTGCCAGCAGCGTTTTCCCGGGGGGCTACACAGATACGCAGTATTTT
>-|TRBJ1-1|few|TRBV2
CASILQRLNTEAFF
TGTGCCAGCATACTACAAAGATTGAACACTGAAGCTTTCTTT
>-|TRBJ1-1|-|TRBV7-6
CASSRPNTEAFF
TGTGCCAGCAGCCGGCCCAACACTGAAGCTTTCTTT
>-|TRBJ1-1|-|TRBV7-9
CASSQGRLNTEAFF
TGTGCCAGCAGCCAAGGACGTTTGAACACTGAAGCTTTCTTT
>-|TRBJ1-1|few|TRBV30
CAWRTQGGWNTEAFF
TGTGCCTGGAGAACGCAGGGAGGGTGGAACACTGAAGCTTTCTTT
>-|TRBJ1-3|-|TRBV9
CASSFEGQSSGNTIYF
TGTGCCAGCAGCTTCGAAGGACAGAGCTCTGGAAACACCATATATTTT
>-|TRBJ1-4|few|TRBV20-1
CSASRPGKLFF
TGCAGTGCTAGTCGTCCGGGAAAACTGTTTTTT
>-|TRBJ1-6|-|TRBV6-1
CARHSNSPLHF
TGTGCCAGACACAGTAATTCACCCCTCCACTTT
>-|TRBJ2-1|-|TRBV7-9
CASSLGLLLTGRVGDEQFF
TGTGCCAGCAGCTTAGGCCTCCTTTTAACAGGACGCGTTGGGGATGAGCAGTTCTTC
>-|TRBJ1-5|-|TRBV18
CASRESSNQPQHF
TGTGCCAGCCGGGAGAGTTCCAATCAGCCCCAGCATTTT
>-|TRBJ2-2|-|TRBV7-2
CASSLEAVANTGELFF
TGTGCCAGCAGCTTAGAGGCAGTCGCGAACACCGGGGAGCTGTTTTTT
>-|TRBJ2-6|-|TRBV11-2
CASSSLQGTGANVLTF
TGTGCCAGCAGCTCCTTACAGGGTACTGGGGCCAACGTCCTGACTTTC
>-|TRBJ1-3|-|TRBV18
CASSPGPVSSGNTIYF
TGTGCCAGCTCCCCGGGACCGGTGTCCTCTGGAAACACCATATATTTT
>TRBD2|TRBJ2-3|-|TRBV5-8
CAGGLAGGDTQYF
TGTGCCGGGGGACTAGCGGGGGGAGATACGCAGTATTTT
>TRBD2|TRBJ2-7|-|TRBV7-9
CASSRRTSGYEQYF
TGTGCCAGCAGCCGACGGACTAGCGGGTACGAGCAGTACTTC
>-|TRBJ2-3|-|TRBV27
CASSLGDTDTQYF
TGTGCCAGCAGTTTGGGAGACACAGATACGCAGTATTTT
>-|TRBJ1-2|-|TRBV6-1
CASSETPLGAAGGYTF
TGTGCCAGCAGTGAAACCCCTCTGGGGGCGGCGGGAGGCTACACCTTC
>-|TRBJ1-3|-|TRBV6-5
CASSYSAGGRNTIYF
TGTGCCAGCAGTTACTCTGCCGGGGGAAGAAACACCATATATTTT
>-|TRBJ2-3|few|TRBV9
CASSVPDSLGWSTDTQYF
TGTGCCAGCAGCGTACCCGACAGTTTGGGTTGGAGTACAGATACGCAGTATTTT
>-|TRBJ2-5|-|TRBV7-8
CASSPTPQVQETQYF
TGTGCCAGCAGCCCGACACCGCAGGTGCAAGAGACCCAGTACTTC
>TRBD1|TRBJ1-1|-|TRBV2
CASSRTRGGNTEAFF
TGTGCCAGCAGTCGGACCAGGGGGGGGAACACTGAAGCTTTCTTT
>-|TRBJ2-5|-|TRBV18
CASSPPGGFQETQYF
TGTGCCAGCTCACCACCTGGAGGGTTCCAAGAGACCCAGTACTTC
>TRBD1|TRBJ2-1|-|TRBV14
CASGAFGTVSYNEQFF
TGTGCCAGCGGCGCTTTTGGGACAGTCTCCTACAATGAGCAGTTCTTC
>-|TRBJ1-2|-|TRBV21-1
CAAKPDTGGDYGYTF
TGTGCCGCCAAGCCCGACACAGGAGGCGACTATGGCTACACCTTC
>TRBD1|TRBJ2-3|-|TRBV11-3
CASSVGDRARPDTQYF
TGTGCCAGCAGCGTAGGGGACAGGGCGCGCCCAGATACGCAGTATTTT
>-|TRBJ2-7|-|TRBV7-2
CASSLYPPYEQYF
TGTGCCAGCAGCCTCTACCCACCCTACGAGCAGTACTTC
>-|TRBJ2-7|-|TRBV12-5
CASGFPAGSYEQYF
TGTGCTAGTGGTTTTCCGGCAGGCTCCTACGAGCAGTACTTC
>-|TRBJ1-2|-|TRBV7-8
CASSLVTGEDGYTF
TGTGCCAGCAGCTTAGTCACAGGTGAAGATGGCTACACCTTC
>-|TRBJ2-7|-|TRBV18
CASSPESYEQYF
TGTGCCAGCTCACCCGAAAGCTACGAGCAGTACTTC
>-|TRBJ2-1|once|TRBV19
CASRIELGSYNEQFF
TGTGCCAGTAGAATTGAGTTAGGCTCCTACAATGAGCAGTTCTTC
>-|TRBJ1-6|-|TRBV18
CASSPSRGGDNSPLHF
TGTGCCAGCTCACCTTCCAGGGGCGGGGATAATTCACCCCTCCACTTT
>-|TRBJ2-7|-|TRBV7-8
CASSPTARTSYEQYF
TGTGCCAGCAGTCCCACGGCCAGAACGAGCTACGAGCAGTACTTC
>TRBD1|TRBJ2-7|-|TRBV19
CASSISGQWGNEQYF
TGTGCCAGTAGTATTTCGGGACAGTGGGGAAACGAGCAGTACTTC
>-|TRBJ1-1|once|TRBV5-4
CASSLADVRTEAFF
TGTGCCAGCAGCTTGGCCGATGTTCGCACTGAAGCTTTCTTT
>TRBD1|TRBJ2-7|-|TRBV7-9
CASSRTGDEQYF
TGTGCCAGCAGCAGGACAGGGGACGAGCAGTACTTC
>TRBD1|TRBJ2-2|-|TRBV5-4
CASSSWWGTGSFANTGELFF
TGTGCCAGCAGCTCTTGGTGGGGGACAGGGTCGTTCGCGAACACCGGGGAGCTGTTTTTT
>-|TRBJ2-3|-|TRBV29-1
CSGQGQTLDTQYF
TGCAGCGGGCAAGGACAGACTCTAGATACGCAGTATTTT
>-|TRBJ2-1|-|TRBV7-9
CASSLVGDYNEQFF
TGTGCCAGCAGCTTAGTGGGGGACTACAATGAGCAGTTCTTC
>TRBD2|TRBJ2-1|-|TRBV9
CASSGQGRDEQFF
TGTGCCAGCAGCGGTCAAGGGAGGGATGAGCAGTTCTTC
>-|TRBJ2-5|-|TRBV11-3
CASSVEQQETQYF
TGTGCCAGCAGCGTTGAACAGCAAGAGACCCAGTACTTC
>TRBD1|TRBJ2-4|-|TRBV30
CAWSGDRGGKIIQYF
TGTGCCTGGAGTGGGGACAGGGGAGGCAAGATCATTCAGTACTTC
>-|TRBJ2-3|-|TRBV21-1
CASSTRGQGYTDTQYF
TGTGCCAGCAGCACCCGTGGACAGGGTTACACAGATACGCAGTATTTT
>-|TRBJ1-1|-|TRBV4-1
CASSHSLAGTEAFF
TGCGCCAGCAGCCACAGTTTGGCGGGGACTGAAGCTTTCTTT
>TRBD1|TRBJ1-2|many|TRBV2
CASMLGQGRSYGYTF
TGTGCCAGCATGTTGGGACAGGGGAGATCCTATGGCTACACCTTC
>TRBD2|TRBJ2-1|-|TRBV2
CASSIAGYNEQFF
TGTGCCAGCAGCATAGCGGGATACAATGAGCAGTTCTTC
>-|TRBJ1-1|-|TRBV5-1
CASSLQGTEAFF
TGCGCCAGCAGCTTGCAAGGTACTGAAGCTTTCTTT
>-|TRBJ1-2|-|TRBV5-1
CASSLAPPGVDGYTF
TGCGCCAGCAGCTTGGCCCCGCCGGGAGTCGATGGCTACACCTTC
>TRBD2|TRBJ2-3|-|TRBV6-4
CASSVGLADTDTQYF
TGTGCCAGCAGTGTCGGACTAGCGGATACAGATACGCAGTATTTT